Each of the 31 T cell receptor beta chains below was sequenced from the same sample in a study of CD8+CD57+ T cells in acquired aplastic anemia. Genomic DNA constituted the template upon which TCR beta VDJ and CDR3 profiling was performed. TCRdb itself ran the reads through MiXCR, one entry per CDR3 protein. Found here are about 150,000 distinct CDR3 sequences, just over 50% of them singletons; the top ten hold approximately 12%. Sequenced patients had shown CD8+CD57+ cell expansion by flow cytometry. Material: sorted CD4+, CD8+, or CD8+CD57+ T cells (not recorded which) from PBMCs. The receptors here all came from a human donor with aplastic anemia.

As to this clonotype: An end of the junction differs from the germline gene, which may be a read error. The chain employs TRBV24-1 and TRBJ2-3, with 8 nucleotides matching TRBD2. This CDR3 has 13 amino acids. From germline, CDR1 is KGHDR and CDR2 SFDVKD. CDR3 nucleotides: TGTGTCACCAGTAGCGGGGGCACAGATACGCAGTATTTT. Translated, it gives CVTSSGGTDTQYF.

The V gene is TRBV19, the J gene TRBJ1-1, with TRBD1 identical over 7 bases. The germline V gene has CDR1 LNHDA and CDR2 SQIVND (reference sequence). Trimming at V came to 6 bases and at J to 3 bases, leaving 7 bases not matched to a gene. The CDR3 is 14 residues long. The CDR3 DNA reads TGTGCCAGTAGGCCAGGGGGGGCTTACACTGAAGCTTTCTTT. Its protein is CASRPGGAYTEAFF.

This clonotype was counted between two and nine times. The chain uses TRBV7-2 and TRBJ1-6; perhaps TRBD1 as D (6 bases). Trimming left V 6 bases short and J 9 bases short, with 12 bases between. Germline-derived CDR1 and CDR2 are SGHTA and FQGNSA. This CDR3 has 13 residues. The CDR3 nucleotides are TGTGCCAGCAGAACAGGGAGCGCTTCACCCCTCCACTTT. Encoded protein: CASRTGSASPLHF.

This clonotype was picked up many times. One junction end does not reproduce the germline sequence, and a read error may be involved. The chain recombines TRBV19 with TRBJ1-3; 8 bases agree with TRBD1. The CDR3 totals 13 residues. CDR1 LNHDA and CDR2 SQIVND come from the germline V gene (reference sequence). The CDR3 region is CTSTTGVGNTIYF. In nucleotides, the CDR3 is TGTACCAGTACGACAGGGGTTGGAAACACCATATATTTT. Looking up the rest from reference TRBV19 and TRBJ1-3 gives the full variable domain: DGGITQSPKYLFRKEGQNVTLSCEQNLNHDAMYWYRQDPGQGLRLIYYSQIVNDFQKGDIAEGYSVSREKKESFPLTVTSAQKNPTAFYLCTSTTGVGNTIYFGEGSWLTVV.

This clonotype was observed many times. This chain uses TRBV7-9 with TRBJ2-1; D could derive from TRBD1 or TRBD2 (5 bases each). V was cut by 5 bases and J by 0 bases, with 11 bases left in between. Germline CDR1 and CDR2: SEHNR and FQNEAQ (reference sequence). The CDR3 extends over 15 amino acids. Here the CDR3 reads CASSPPGSSYNEQFF. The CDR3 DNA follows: TGTGCCAGCAGCCCGCCAGGGAGCTCCTACAATGAGCAGTTCTTC.

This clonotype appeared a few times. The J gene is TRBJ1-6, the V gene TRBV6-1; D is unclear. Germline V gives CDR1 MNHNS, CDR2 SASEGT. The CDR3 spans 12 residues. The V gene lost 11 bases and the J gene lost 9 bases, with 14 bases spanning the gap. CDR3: CAWSEGLSPLHF. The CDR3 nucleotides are TGTGCCTGGAGTGAGGGCCTTTCACCCCTCCACTTT.

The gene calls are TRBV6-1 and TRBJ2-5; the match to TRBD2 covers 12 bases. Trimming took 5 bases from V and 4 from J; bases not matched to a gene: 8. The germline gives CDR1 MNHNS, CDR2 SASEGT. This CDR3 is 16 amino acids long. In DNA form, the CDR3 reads TGTGCCAGCAGTCGCCCTAGCGGGGGGGCCACAGAGACCCAGTACTTC. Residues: CASSRPSGGATETQYF.

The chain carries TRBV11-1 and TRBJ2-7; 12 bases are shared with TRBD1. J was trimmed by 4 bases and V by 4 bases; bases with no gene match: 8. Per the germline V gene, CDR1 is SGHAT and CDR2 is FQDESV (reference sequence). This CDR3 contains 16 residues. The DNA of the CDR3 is TGTGCCAGCAGCTCTAAGGGGACAGGGGGCGAATACGAGCAGTACTTC. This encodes CASSSKGTGGEYEQYF. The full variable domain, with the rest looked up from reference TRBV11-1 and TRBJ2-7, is EAEVAQSPRYKITEKSQAVAFWCDPISGHATLYWYRQILGQGPELLVQFQDESVVDDSQLPKDRFSAERLKGVDSTLKIQPAELGDSAMYLCASSSKGTGGEYEQYFGPGTRLTVT.

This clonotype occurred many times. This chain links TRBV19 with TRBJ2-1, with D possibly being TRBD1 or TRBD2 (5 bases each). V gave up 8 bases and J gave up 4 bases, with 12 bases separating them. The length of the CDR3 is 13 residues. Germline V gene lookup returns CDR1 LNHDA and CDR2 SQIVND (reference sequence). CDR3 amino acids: CASLGPAYNEQFF. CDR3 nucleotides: TGTGCCAGTCTGGGACCCGCTTACAATGAGCAGTTCTTC.

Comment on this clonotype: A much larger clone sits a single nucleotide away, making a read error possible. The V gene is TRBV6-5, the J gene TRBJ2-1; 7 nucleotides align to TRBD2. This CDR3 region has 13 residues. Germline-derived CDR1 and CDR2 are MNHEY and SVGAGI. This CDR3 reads CASGYGGYNEQFF. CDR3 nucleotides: TGTGCCAGCGGTTACGGGGGGTACAATGAGCAGTTCTTC.

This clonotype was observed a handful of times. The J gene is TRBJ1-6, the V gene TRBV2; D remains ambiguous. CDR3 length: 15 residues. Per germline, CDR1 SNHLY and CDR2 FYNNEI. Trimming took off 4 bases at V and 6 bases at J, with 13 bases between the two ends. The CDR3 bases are TGTGCCAGCAGTGGGTTCCAAGGAGGTAATTCACCCCTCCACTTT. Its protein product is CASSGFQGGNSPLHF.

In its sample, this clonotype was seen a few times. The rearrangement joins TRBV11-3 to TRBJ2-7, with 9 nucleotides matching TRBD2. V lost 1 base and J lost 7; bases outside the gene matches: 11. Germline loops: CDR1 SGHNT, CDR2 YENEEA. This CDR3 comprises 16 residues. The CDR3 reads CASSLVGTSSAGEQYF. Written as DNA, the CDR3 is TGTGCCAGCAGCTTAGTGGGGACTAGCAGCGCGGGGGAGCAGTACTTC.

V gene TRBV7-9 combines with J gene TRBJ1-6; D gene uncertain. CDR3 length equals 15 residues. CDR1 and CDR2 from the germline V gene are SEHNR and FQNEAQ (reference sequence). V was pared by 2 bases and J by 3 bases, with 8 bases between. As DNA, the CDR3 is TGTGCCAGCAGCTTAATGACGGTCTATAATTCACCCCTCCACTTT. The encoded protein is CASSLMTVYNSPLHF.

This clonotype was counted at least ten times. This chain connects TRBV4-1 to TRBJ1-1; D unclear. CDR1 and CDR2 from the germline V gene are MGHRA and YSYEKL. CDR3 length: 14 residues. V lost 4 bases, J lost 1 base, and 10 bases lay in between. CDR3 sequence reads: CASSPREGNTEAFF. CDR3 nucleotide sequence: TGCGCCAGCAGCCCAAGGGAAGGGAACACTGAAGCTTTCTTT.

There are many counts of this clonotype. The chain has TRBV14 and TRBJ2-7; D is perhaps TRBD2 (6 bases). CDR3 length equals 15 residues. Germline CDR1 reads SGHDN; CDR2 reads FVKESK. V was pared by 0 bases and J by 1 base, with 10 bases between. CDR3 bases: TGTGCCAGCAGCCAAGAAACGGGAGTTTCCTACGAGCAGTACTTC. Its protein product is CASSQETGVSYEQYF.

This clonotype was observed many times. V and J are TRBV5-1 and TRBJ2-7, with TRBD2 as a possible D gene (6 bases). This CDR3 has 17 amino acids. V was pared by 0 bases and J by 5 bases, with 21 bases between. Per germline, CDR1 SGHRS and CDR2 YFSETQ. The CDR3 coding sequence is TGCGCCAGCAGCTTGGTGATCTCGTGGGACTCACAGGACGAGCAGTACTTC. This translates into CASSLVISWDSQDEQYF.

CDR3 nucleotides: TGTGCCAGTAGTTCATACGGGACAGGGTCCTACGAGCAGTACTTC. This encodes CASSSYGTGSYEQYF. V usage is TRBV19 and J usage is TRBJ2-7; 9 nucleotides align to TRBD1. J lost 1 base, V lost 5 bases, and 6 bases had no gene match. CDR1 is LNHDA, CDR2 SQIVND, per germline (reference sequence). This CDR3 is 15 amino acids long.

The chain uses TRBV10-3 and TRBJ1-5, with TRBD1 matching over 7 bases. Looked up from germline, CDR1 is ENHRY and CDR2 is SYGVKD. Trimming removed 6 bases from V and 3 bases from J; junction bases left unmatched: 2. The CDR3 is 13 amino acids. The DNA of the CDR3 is TGTGCCATCAGGGACAGGTACAATCAGCCCCAGCATTTT. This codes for CAIRDRYNQPQHF.

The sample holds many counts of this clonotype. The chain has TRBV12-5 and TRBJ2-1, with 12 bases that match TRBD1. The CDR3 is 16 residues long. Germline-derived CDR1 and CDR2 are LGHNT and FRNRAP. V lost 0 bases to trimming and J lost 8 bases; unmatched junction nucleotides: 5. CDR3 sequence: CASGLVGTGGLDEQFF. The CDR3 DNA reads TGTGCTAGTGGTTTGGTAGGGACAGGGGGCTTGGATGAGCAGTTCTTC. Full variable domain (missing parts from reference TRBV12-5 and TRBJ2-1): DARVTQTPRHKVTEMGQEVTMRCQPILGHNTVFWYRQTMMQGLELLAYFRNRAPLDDSGMPKDRFSAEMPDATLATLKIQPSEPRDSAVYFCASGLVGTGGLDEQFFGPGTRLTVL.

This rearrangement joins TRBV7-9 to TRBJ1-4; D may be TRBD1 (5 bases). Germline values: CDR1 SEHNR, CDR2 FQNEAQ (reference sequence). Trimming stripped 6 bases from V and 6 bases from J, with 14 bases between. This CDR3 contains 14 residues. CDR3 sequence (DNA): TGTGCCAGCAGTTCGGGACGGGGCGATGAAAAACTGTTTTTT. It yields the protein CASSSGRGDEKLFF.

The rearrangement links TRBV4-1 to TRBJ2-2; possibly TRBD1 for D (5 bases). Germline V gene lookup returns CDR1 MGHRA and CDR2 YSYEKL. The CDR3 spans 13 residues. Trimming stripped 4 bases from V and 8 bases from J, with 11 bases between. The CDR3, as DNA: TGCGCCAGCAGCCGGGGCCCGGTAGGGGAGCTGTTTTTT. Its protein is CASSRGPVGELFF.

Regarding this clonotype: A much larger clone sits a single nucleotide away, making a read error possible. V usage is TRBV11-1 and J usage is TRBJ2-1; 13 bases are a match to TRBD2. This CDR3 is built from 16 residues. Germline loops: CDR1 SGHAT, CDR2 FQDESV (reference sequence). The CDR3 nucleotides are TGTGCCAGCAGCGAATCAGGACTAGCGGGGGACAATGAGCAGCTCTTC. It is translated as CASSESGLAGDNEQLF.

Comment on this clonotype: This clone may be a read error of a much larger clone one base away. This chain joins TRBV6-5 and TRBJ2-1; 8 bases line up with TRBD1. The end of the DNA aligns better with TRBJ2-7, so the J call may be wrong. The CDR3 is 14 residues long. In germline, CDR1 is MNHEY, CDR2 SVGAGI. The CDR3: CASSYRDRSNEQYF. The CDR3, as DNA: TGTGCCAGCAGTTACCGGGACAGGTCCAATGAGCAGTACTTC.

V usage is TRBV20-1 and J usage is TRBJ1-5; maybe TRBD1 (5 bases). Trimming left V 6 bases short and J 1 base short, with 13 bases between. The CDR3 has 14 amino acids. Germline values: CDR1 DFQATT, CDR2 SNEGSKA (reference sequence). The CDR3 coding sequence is TGCAGTGCGCGAGGCAGGGCGAGCAATCAGCCCCAGCATTTT. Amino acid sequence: CSARGRASNQPQHF.

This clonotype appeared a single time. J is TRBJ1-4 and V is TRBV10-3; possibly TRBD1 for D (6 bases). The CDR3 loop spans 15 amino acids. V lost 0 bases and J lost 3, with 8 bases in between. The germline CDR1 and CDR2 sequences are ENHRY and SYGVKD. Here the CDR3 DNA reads TGTGCCATCAGTGAGTCAGGGGGAGCTAATGAAAAACTGTTTTTT. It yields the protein CAISESGGANEKLFF.

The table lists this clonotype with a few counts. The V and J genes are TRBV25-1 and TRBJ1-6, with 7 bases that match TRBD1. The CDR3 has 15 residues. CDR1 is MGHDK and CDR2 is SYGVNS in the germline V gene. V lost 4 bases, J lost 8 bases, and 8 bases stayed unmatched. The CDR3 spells CASSVGDSLDSPLHF. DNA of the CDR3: TGTGCCAGCAGTGTGGGGGACAGTCTTGATTCACCCCTCCACTTT. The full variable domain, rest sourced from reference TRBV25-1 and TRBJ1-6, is EADIYQTPRYLVIGTGKKITLECSQTMGHDKMYWYQQDPGMELHLIHYSYGVNSTEKGDLSSESTVSRIRTEHFPLTLESARPSHTSQYLCASSVGDSLDSPLHFGNGTRLTVT.

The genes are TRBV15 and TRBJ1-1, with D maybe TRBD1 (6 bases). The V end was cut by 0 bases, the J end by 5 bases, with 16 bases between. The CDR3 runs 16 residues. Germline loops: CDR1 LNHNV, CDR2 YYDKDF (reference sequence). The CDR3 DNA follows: TGTGCCACCAGCAGAGACTTACAGGGTGGGTTGACTGAAGCTTTCTTT. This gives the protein CATSRDLQGGLTEAFF.

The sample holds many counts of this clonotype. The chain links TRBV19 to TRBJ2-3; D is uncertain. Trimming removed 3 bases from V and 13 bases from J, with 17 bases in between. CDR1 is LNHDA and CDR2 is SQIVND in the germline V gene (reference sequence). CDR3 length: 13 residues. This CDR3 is CASSIQPRRTEYF. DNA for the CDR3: TGTGCCAGTAGTATCCAGCCCCGAAGAACGGAGTATTTT.

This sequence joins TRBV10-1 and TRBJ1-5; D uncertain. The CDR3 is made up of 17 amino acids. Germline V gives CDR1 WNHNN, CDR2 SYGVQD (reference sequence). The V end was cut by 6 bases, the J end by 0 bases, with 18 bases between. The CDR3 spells CASRIPSTGYSNQPQHF. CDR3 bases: TGCGCCAGCAGAATTCCTTCGACGGGATATAGCAATCAGCCCCAGCATTTT.

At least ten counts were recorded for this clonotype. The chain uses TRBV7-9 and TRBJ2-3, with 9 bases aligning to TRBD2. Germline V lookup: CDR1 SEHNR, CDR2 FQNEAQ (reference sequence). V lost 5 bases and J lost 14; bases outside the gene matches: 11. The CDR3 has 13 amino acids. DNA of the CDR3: TGTGCCAGCAGCATTGGACTAGCGCAGAAGGCGTATTTT. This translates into CASSIGLAQKAYF. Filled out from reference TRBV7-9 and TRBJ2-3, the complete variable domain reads DTGVSQNPRHKITKRGQNVTFRCDPISEHNRLYWYRQTLGQGPEFLTYFQNEAQLEKSRLLSDRFSAERPKGSFSTLEIQRTEQGDSAMYLCASSIGLAQKAYFGPGTRLTVL.

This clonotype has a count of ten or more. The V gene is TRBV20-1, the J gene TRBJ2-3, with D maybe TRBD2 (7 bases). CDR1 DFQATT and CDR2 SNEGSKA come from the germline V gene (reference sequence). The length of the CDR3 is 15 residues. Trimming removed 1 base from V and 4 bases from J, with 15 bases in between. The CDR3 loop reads CSARGEGGRADTQYF. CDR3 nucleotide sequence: TGCAGTGCTAGAGGAGAGGGGGGGCGAGCAGATACGCAGTATTTT.